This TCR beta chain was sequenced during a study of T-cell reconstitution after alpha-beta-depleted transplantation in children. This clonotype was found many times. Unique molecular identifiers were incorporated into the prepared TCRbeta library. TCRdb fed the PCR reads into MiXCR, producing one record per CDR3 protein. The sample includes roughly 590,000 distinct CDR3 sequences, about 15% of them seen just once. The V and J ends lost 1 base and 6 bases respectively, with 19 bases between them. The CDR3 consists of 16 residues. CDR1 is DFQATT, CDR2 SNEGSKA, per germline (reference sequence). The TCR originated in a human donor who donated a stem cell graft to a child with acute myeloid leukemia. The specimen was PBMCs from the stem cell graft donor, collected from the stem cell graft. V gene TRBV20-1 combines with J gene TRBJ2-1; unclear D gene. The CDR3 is CSARVLGWLARNEQFF. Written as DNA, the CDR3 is TGCAGTGCTAGAGTCCTCGGATGGTTGGCGCGCAATGAGCAGTTCTTC.